The 20 T cell receptor beta chains below come from one sample, sequenced in a study of PD-L1 blockade in urothelial cancer (dated by TCRdb to about 2017). Library creation used the immunoSEQ multiplex PCR assay. TCRdb retrieved this table from immuneACCESS and kept in-frame rearrangements only. Not all clones are present; in checked studies, unresolved V genes account for under half, and no reason is known for the remainder. The sample yields 35,000 to 40,000 clones; approximately 90% were counted once. The ten largest clones represent 8.3% of the sample. The sequencing here drew on PBMCs, taken around atezolizumab (anti-PD-L1) treatment. Receptors originate from a man between 65 and 85 years old with urothelial cancer.

The chain links TRBV7-9 to TRBJ1-1; 7 bases map to TRBD1. Germline CDR1 is SEHNR and CDR2 is FQNEAQ (reference sequence). This CDR3 region has 15 residues. Losses at the gene ends were 2 bases for V and 6 bases for J; bases not matched to a gene: 9. In DNA form, the CDR3 reads TGTGCCAGCAGCTTAACCGGGACAGAACTGTCTGAAGCTTTCTTT. It specifies CASSLTGTELSEAFF. The full variable domain, its missing parts supplied by reference TRBV7-9 and TRBJ1-1, is DTGVSQNPRHKITKRGQNVTFRCDPISEHNRLYWYRQTLGQGPEFLTYFQNEAQLEKSRLLSDRFSAERPKGSFSTLEIQRTEQGDSAMYLCASSLTGTELSEAFFGQGTRLTVV.

This clone was detected only once. CDR3 region: CASSESGGAYGYTF. CDR3 in DNA: TGCGCCAGCAGTGAGTCGGGGGGGGCCTATGGCTACACCTTC. The chain recombines TRBV10-2 with TRBJ1-2, with D possibly TRBD1 on 6 matching bases. V was cut by 0 bases and J by 4 bases, with 9 bases left in between. The CDR3 spans 14 residues. Germline V lookup: CDR1 WSHSY, CDR2 SAAADI.

In the case of this clone: At one boundary the junction diverges from the germline segment, which might be a read error. This chain uses TRBV7-2 with TRBJ2-1; perhaps TRBD1 as D (6 bases). The CDR3 spans 14 residues. Germline CDR1 is SGHTA and CDR2 is FQGNSA. For the CDR3, the DNA is TGTGCCAGCACCTTAGGGGGAGTTTTGATTGAGCAGTTCTTC. This encodes CASTLGGVLIEQFF.

The chain has TRBV27 and TRBJ2-1, with 13 bases fitting TRBD2. V lost 2 bases to trimming and J lost 7 bases; unmatched junction nucleotides: 11. CDR3 length equals 18 residues. Germline V lookup: CDR1 MNHEY, CDR2 SMNVEV (reference sequence). The CDR3 region is CASSLRVTSGRSGNEQFF. The CDR3, as DNA: TGTGCCAGCAGTTTACGGGTGACTAGCGGGAGGTCGGGGAATGAGCAGTTCTTC.

The chain joins TRBV7-2 to TRBJ2-2; D may be TRBD2 (7 bases). Germline-derived CDR1 and CDR2 are SGHTA and FQGNSA. Trimming removed 6 bases from V and 1 base from J, with 15 bases in between. The CDR3 runs to 16 residues. The DNA for the CDR3 is TGTGCCAGCAGATTAAGGGGGGGCCAGAACACCGGGGAGCTGTTTTTT. This codes for CASRLRGGQNTGELFF. Drawing the rest from reference TRBV7-2 and TRBJ2-2, the complete variable domain is GAGVSQSPSNKVTEKGKDVELRCDPISGHTALYWYRQSLGQGLEFLIYFQGNSAPDKSGLPSDRFSAERTGGSVSTLTIQRTQQEDSAVYLCASRLRGGQNTGELFFGEGSRLTVL.

Only a few counts were recorded for this clone. The chain is built from TRBV5-1 and TRBJ1-5; no clear D gene. Germline V gene data show CDR1 as SGHRS and CDR2 as YFSETQ. The CDR3 is made up of 13 amino acids. The V gene lost 4 bases and the J gene lost 0 bases, with 5 bases spanning the gap. CDR3 bases: TGCGCCAGCAGCATAGATAGCAATCAGCCCCAGCATTTT. The encoded protein is CASSIDSNQPQHF.

The sample holds one count of this clone. V usage is TRBV11-2 and J usage is TRBJ2-5, with 8 bases that match TRBD2. Germline-derived CDR1 and CDR2 are SGHAT and FQNNGV. The J segment lost 2 bases and the V segment lost 1 base, leaving 12 bases of the junction unmatched. The CDR3 is made up of 18 amino acids. DNA of the CDR3: TGTGCCAGCAGCTTAGGGGCCGGCGGGGGGCGGGGGCAAGAGACCCAGTACTTC. This translates into CASSLGAGGGRGQETQYF.

J is TRBJ2-2 and V is TRBV5-6; possibly TRBD2 for D (6 bases). The V and J ends lost 1 base and 6 bases respectively, with 22 bases between them. The CDR3 is made up of 18 amino acids. Germline V CDR1 and CDR2: SGHDT, YYEEEE. As DNA, the CDR3 is TGTGCCAGCAGCTTGCCTTATGCCCATAGCGGTCCAGCCGGGGAGCTGTTTTTT. Its translation: CASSLPYAHSGPAGELFF.

CDR3 coding DNA: TGCGCCAGCAGCTTCTCGGGCGGGTTGGAGACCCAGTACTTC. Its protein product is CASSFSGGLETQYF. The rearrangement joins TRBV5-1 to TRBJ2-5, with D maybe TRBD2 (5 bases). V lost 2 bases, J lost 5 bases, and 13 bases lay in between. There are 14 residues in the CDR3. Per germline, CDR1 SGHRS and CDR2 YFSETQ.

This clone was recorded only once. This chain links TRBV9 with TRBJ2-7; perhaps TRBD1 as D (5 bases). The V end was cut by 0 bases, the J end by 3 bases, with 13 bases between. CDR3 length: 15 amino acids. Germline V gives CDR1 SGDLS, CDR2 YYNGEE. The CDR3 DNA sequence: TGTGCCAGCAGCGTAGGTTCAGGGTTAAGCTACGAGCAGTACTTC. Translating it yields CASSVGSGLSYEQYF.

The chain links TRBV18 to TRBJ2-3, with 8 bases matching TRBD1. After removal of 5 bases from V and 6 bases from J, the junction contained 4 bases not matched to a gene. The CDR3 has 13 amino acids. From germline, CDR1 is KGHSH and CDR2 LQKENI. The CDR3 DNA is TGTGCCAGCTCATCAAACAGGGGGGATACGCAGTATTTT. Translating it yields CASSSNRGDTQYF.

V is TRBV28 and J is TRBJ1-1; 9 bases are a match to TRBD1. This CDR3 comprises 16 residues. V trimming: 1 base; J trimming: 4 bases; junction bases outside the gene matches: 7. Looked up from germline, CDR1 is MDHEN and CDR2 is SYDVKM. The CDR3 is CASSLYRGQGVTEAFF. As DNA, the CDR3 is TGTGCCAGCAGTTTATATCGGGGACAGGGTGTCACTGAAGCTTTCTTT.

The CDR3 sequence: CASSKAQAGAGEQFF. The CDR3 bases are TGTGCCAGCAGCAAAGCCCAAGCGGGAGCTGGTGAGCAGTTCTTC. The V and J genes are TRBV21-1 and TRBJ2-1; whether TRBD2, the table's D call, matches the DNA was not checked. TRBV21-1 is marked as a pseudogene. The CDR3 consists of 15 residues.

The chain carries TRBV9 and TRBJ2-5; 8 bases map to TRBD1. CDR3 length equals 16 residues. J gave up 1 base and V 3 bases, and 8 bases lay outside the gene matches. Germline V CDR1 and CDR2: SGDLS, YYNGEE. CDR3 DNA sequence: TGTGCCAGCAGCGCGGAGGACAGGGCAGGCCAAGAGACCCAGTACTTC. Translating gives CASSAEDRAGQETQYF.

This rearrangement joins TRBV10-3 to TRBJ2-7; D is perhaps TRBD2 (6 bases). V shed 1 base and J shed 7 bases, with 26 bases lying between them. The CDR3 loop spans 18 amino acids. Per germline, CDR1 ENHRY and CDR2 SYGVKD. The CDR3 loop is CAISELPGLLPKGPEQYF. In nucleotides, the CDR3 is TGTGCCATCAGTGAGTTACCGGGACTCCTTCCTAAGGGCCCGGAGCAGTACTTC.

This clone has a handful of counts. The V and J genes are TRBV28 and TRBJ1-4; 7 bases map to TRBD1. There are 17 residues in the CDR3. The germline V gene has CDR1 MDHEN and CDR2 SYDVKM. Trimming removed 5 bases from V and 7 bases from J; junction bases left unmatched: 16. As DNA, the CDR3 is TGTGCCAGCAGTCCGGGGACAGCCCGGCCGGTTGGTGAAAAACTGTTTTTT. Encoded protein: CASSPGTARPVGEKLFF.

This clone came up once. This chain links TRBV18 with TRBJ1-1; D possibly corresponds to TRBD1 (5 bases). V was pared by 3 bases and J by 11 bases, with 13 bases between. Germline CDR1 is KGHSH and CDR2 is LQKENI. The CDR3 sequence is 12 residues long. CDR3 DNA sequence: TGTGCCAGCTCACCCGACAGCGCTGGGGCTTTCTTT. Its protein product is CASSPDSAGAFF.

V gene TRBV10-3 combines with J gene TRBJ2-7; 12 nucleotides align to TRBD1. The length of the CDR3 is 14 residues. V shed 7 bases, J shed 3 bases, and the junction held 4 bases outside the gene matches. Germline V gene sequence: CDR1 ENHRY, CDR2 SYGVKD. The CDR3 here is CAITGTGGIYEQYF. The CDR3 DNA is TGTGCCATCACCGGGACAGGGGGCATCTACGAGCAGTACTTC.

The V call is TRBV6-1, the J call TRBJ2-1; no clear D gene. CDR1 is MNHNS, CDR2 SASEGT, per germline. The germline V and J ends were trimmed by 7 bases and 0 bases, with 4 bases remaining between them. This CDR3 contains 12 residues. CDR3 residues: CASIRSYNEQFF. The DNA of the CDR3 is TGTGCCAGCATTCGCTCCTACAATGAGCAGTTCTTC.

V is TRBV19 and J is TRBJ2-1, with 10 bases lining up with TRBD2. Looked up from germline, CDR1 is LNHDA and CDR2 is SQIVND (reference sequence). This CDR3 spans 14 amino acids. Trimming removed 3 bases from V and 7 bases from J; junction bases left unmatched: 3. The CDR3 sequence is CASSILSGRNEQFF. The DNA for the CDR3 is TGTGCCAGTAGTATCCTTAGCGGGAGGAATGAGCAGTTCTTC.